This entry lists 13 T cell receptor beta chains sequenced from one sample in a study of technical replicates of blood from four donors. Produced via immunoSEQ multiplex PCR; TCRdb's table is partial and in-frame only. Among around 69,000 clones listed, around 89% were seen once. Specimen: PBMCs. Receptors originate from a human donor in good health. Some clones in this sample may be carry-over from other donors' samples.

The rearrangement links TRBV5-1 to TRBJ2-1; 12 positions match TRBD2. This CDR3 is built from 16 residues. J lost 9 bases, V lost 1 base, and 8 bases had no gene match. Germline assignment: CDR1 SGHRS and CDR2 YFSETQ. The CDR3 is CASSLPSGGALSEQFF. The CDR3 DNA reads as TGCGCCAGCAGCTTGCCTAGCGGGGGGGCCTTATCTGAGCAGTTCTTC.

The J gene is TRBJ2-2, the V gene TRBV7-2; no clear D gene. The germline gives CDR1 SGHTA, CDR2 FQGNSA. This CDR3 comprises 14 residues. V was clipped by 5 bases and J by 6 bases, with 13 bases between them. CDR3 DNA sequence: TGTGCCAGCAGCCCCCTTTATGAGCCCGGGGAGCTGTTTTTT. This gives the protein CASSPLYEPGELFF. Supplemented by reference TRBV7-2 and TRBJ2-2, the full variable domain reads GAGVSQSPSNKVTEKGKDVELRCDPISGHTALYWYRQSLGQGLEFLIYFQGNSAPDKSGLPSDRFSAERTGGSVSTLTIQRTQQEDSAVYLCASSPLYEPGELFFGEGSRLTVL.

The rearrangement uses TRBV2 and TRBJ1-2, with 9 bases fitting TRBD1. V was pared by 5 bases and J by 4 bases, with 5 bases of the junction left unmatched. This CDR3 has 14 residues. Germline V gene data show CDR1 as SNHLY and CDR2 as FYNNEI. CDR3 coding DNA: TGTGCCAGCAGTACAGGGGGCTTGGGCTATGGCTACACCTTC. This gives the protein CASSTGGLGYGYTF.

The rearrangement links TRBV7-9 to TRBJ2-7, with D unresolved. V dropped 4 bases and J dropped 2 bases, with 15 bases sitting between them. Germline V lookup: CDR1 SEHNR, CDR2 FQNEAQ (reference sequence). The length of the CDR3 is 15 residues. CDR3 DNA: TGTGCCAGCAGCTCGAGACAAACCACAGCCTACGAGCAGTACTTC. It is translated as CASSSRQTTAYEQYF.

The rearrangement joins TRBV4-3 to TRBJ1-5; no clear D gene. The CDR3 runs to 15 residues. V shed 4 bases and J shed 8 bases, with 18 bases lying between them. Germline-derived CDR1 and CDR2 are LGHNA and YSLEER. In DNA, the CDR3 is TGCGCCAGCAGCCCCCAATACGGAGGGCGGGAGCCCCAGCATTTT. This gives the protein CASSPQYGGREPQHF.

This rearrangement joins TRBV6-1 to TRBJ1-1; 8 nucleotides agree with TRBD1. V shed 6 bases and J 4 bases; nucleotides not matched to a gene: 7. CDR1 MNHNS and CDR2 SASEGT come from the germline V gene. The CDR3 is 14 residues long. The CDR3 DNA reads as TGTGCCAGCAGGACGGACAGGGACGGCACTGAAGCTTTCTTT. Translating it yields CASRTDRDGTEAFF.

The chain couples TRBV7-2 to TRBJ2-5, with 9 bases lining up with TRBD1. Germline-derived CDR1 and CDR2 are SGHTA and FQGNSA. CDR3 length: 15 amino acids. J was trimmed by 5 bases and V by 6 bases; bases with no gene match: 10. The CDR3, as DNA: TGTGCCAGCAGACTCACAGGGGGCGCGGTGGAGACCCAGTACTTC. This gives the protein CASRLTGGAVETQYF.

The chain links TRBV2 to TRBJ1-2; TRBD1 agrees at 9 bases. Trimming at V came to 8 bases and at J to 7 bases, leaving 17 bases not matched to a gene. Germline V gene data show CDR1 as SNHLY and CDR2 as FYNNEI. This CDR3 is built from 16 residues. The CDR3 sequence: CASPMGTGPPRGGYTF. The CDR3, as DNA: TGTGCCAGCCCGATGGGGACAGGGCCCCCTCGGGGTGGCTACACCTTC. The full variable domain, in which reference TRBV2 and TRBJ1-2 provide the parts outside the CDR3, is EPEVTQTPSHQVTQMGQEVILRCVPISNHLYFYWYRQILGQKVEFLVSFYNNEISEKSEIFDDQFSVERPDGSNFTLKIRSTKLEDSAMYFCASPMGTGPPRGGYTFGSGTRLTVV.

The rearrangement uses TRBV18 and TRBJ2-1; no reliable D call. CDR1 KGHSH and CDR2 LQKENI come from the germline V gene. The CDR3 totals 14 residues. V lost 2 bases to trimming and J lost 5 bases, with 10 bases between them. As DNA, the CDR3 is TGTGCCAGCTCACCAACCGGGTCAGACAATGAGCAGTTCTTC. Encoded protein: CASSPTGSDNEQFF.

This chain uses TRBV2 with TRBJ2-7; 8 bases line up with TRBD1. V dropped 5 bases and J dropped 5; count of bases not matched to a gene: 2. The CDR3 sequence is 12 residues long. Germline V lookup: CDR1 SNHLY, CDR2 FYNNEI. The CDR3 spells CASSRQGNEQYF. CDR3 coding DNA: TGTGCCAGCAGTAGACAGGGGAACGAGCAGTACTTC. Based on the CDR3 plus reference TRBV2 and TRBJ2-7, the full variable domain is EPEVTQTPSHQVTQMGQEVILRCVPISNHLYFYWYRQILGQKVEFLVSFYNNEISEKSEIFDDQFSVERPDGSNFTLKIRSTKLEDSAMYFCASSRQGNEQYFGPGTRLTVT.

The rearrangement joins TRBV4-3 to TRBJ2-7; TRBD2 agrees at 14 bases. The V and J ends lost 4 bases and 2 bases, in that order; junction bases with no gene match: 7. The CDR3 runs to 17 residues. CDR1 and CDR2 from the germline V gene are LGHNA and YSLEER. The CDR3 DNA follows: TGCGCCAGCAGCCTACAGGGACTAGCGGGGGATCCCTACGAGCAGTACTTC. Translating it yields CASSLQGLAGDPYEQYF.

This clone appeared a few times. J is TRBJ1-2 and V is TRBV16; TRBD1 aligns across 9 bases. The CDR3 runs to 13 residues. Germline CDR1 is KGHSY and CDR2 is FQNENV. Trimming removed 6 bases from V and 5 bases from J; junction bases left unmatched: 4. CDR3 coding DNA: TGTGCCAGCAGTCAACAGGGGGCGTATGGCTACACCTTC. This translates into CASSQQGAYGYTF.

The chain uses TRBV9 and TRBJ2-5; perhaps TRBD2 as D (7 bases). The CDR3 is 15 residues long. From germline, CDR1 is SGDLS and CDR2 YYNGEE. V lost 2 bases, J lost 0 bases, and 11 bases lay in between. This CDR3 is CASSVEGGYQETQYF. Written as DNA, the CDR3 is TGTGCCAGCAGCGTCGAGGGGGGGTACCAAGAGACCCAGTACTTC.